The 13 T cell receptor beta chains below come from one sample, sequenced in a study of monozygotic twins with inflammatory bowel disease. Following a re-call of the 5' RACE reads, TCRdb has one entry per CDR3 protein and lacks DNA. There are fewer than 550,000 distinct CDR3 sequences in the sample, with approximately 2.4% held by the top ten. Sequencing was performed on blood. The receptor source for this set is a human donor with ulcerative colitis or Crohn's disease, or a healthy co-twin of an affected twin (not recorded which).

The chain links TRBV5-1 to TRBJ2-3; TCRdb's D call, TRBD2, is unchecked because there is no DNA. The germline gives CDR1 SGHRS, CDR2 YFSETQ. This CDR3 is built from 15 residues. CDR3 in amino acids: CASSLRAPDGGTQYF.

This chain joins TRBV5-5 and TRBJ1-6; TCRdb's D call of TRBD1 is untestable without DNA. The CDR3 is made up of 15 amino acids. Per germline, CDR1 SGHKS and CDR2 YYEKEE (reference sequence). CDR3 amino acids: CASSPGPSLNSPLHF.

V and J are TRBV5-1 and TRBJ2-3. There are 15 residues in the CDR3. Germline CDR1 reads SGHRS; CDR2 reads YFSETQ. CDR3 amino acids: CASSNDGTSTDTQYF.

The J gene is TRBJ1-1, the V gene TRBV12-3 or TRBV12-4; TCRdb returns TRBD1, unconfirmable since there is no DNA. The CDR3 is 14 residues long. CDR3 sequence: CASSWRQGYTEAFF.

The chain's CDR3 is CASSRRSATNEKLFF. This chain uses TRBV7-8 with TRBJ1-4. The CDR3 consists of 15 residues. Germline lookup yields CDR1 SGHVS and CDR2 FQNEAQ.

CDR3 residues: CASRQQGEGNEQYF. The rearrangement links TRBV7-9 to TRBJ2-7; no DNA is available, so the TRBD1 call from TCRdb remains unchecked. The CDR3 runs to 14 residues. Germline V gene sequence: CDR1 SEHNR, CDR2 FQNEAQ (reference sequence).

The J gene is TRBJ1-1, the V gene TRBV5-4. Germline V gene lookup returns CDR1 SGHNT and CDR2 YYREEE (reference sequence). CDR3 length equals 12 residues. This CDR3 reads CASSFGRTGAFF.

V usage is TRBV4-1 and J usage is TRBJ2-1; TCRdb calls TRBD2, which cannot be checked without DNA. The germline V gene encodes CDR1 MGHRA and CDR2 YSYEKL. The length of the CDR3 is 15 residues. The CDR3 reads CASSRLAGDYNEQFF.

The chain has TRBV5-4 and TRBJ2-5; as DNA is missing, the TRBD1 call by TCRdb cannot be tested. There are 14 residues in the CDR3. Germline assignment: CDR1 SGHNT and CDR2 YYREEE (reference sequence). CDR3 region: CASAEATGAERVYF.

This CDR3 is CASSLRRLAVSEQYF. The chain couples TRBV5-6 to TRBJ2-7; TCRdb picks TRBD2, but there is no DNA to check that call. Germline CDR1 SGHDT, CDR2 YYEEEE. This CDR3 is 15 amino acids long. The full variable domain, its missing parts supplied by reference TRBV5-6 and TRBJ2-7, is DAGVTQSPTHLIKTRGQQVTLRCSPKSGHDTVSWYQQALGQGPQFIFQYYEEEERQRGNFPDRFSGHQFPNYSSELNVNALLLGDSALYLCASSLRRLAVSEQYFGPGTRLTVT.

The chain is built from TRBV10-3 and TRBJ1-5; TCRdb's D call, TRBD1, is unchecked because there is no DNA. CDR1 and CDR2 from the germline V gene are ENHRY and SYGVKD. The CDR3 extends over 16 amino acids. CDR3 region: CAISDQGALGGQPQHF.

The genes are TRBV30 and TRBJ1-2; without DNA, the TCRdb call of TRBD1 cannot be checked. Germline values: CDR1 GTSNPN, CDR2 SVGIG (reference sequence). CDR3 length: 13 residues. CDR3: CAWSYRALKGYTF.

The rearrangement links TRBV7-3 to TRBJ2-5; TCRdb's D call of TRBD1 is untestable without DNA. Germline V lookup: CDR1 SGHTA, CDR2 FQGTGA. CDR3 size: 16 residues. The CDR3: CASSLSGGFSGETQYF.